This is a list of T cell receptor beta chains from one sample in a study of neurological immune-mediated disorders. Each CDR3 protein gets one entry after TCRdb re-called the 5' RACE reads with MiXCR. The sample has 80,000 to 85,000 distinct CDR3 sequences; approximately 2.4% are singletons. The sequencing sample was made of PBMCs. These receptors all come from a woman younger than 45 with multiple sclerosis. CDR3s include the opening cysteine and the closing phenylalanine or tryptophan. The D gene is left open where the match is weak. Clone size is shown for a subset of rows, as once, few, many or a class of expanded clone.

clone_size j_call d_call v_call cdr3_nt cdr3_aa
many TRBJ1-3 . TRBV12-3/TRBV12-4 TGTGCCAGCAGACAAGGACGGGGCTCTGGAAACACCATATATTTT CASRQGRGSGNTIYF
many TRBJ2-2 TRBD2 TRBV20-1 TGCAGTGCCTCAGGACTAGCGGGAACGACCGGGGAGCTGTTTTTT CSASGLAGTTGELFF
many TRBJ2-3 . TRBV24-1 TGTGCCACCAGTGATTTTCCCGGCCACACAGATACGCAGTATTTT CATSDFPGHTDTQYF
. TRBJ2-7 TRBD2 TRBV20-1 TGCAGTGCCGGACTAGCGGGAGGGCGCTACGAGCAGTACTTC CSAGLAGGRYEQYF
many TRBJ2-7 TRBD2 TRBV7-6 TGTGCCAGCAGCTTAGCTCTAGCGGCCTCCTACGAGCAGTACTTC CASSLALAASYEQYF
many TRBJ2-5 TRBD2 TRBV24-1 TGTGCCACCAGTGATCCTGGGACTAGCGGGAACCAAGAGACCCAGTACTTC CATSDPGTSGNQETQYF